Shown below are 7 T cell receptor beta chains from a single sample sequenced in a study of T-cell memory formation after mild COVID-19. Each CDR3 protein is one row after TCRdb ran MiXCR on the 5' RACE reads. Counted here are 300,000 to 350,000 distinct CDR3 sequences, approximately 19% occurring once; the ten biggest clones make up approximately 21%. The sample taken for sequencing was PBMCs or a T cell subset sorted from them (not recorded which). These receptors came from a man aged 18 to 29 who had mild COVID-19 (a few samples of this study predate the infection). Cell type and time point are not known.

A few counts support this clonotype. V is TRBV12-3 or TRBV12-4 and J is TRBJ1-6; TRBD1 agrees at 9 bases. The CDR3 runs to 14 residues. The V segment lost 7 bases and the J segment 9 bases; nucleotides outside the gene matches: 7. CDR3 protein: CASTRTGDGSPLHF. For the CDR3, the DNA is TGTGCCAGCACCAGGACAGGGGATGGTTCACCCCTCCACTTT.

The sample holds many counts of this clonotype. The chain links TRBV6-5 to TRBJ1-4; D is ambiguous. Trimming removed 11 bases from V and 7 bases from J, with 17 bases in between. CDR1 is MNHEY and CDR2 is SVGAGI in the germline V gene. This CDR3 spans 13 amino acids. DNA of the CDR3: TGTGCCTCGCGGTTGGGGAGGCGTGAAAAACTGTTTTTT. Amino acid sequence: CASRLGRREKLFF.

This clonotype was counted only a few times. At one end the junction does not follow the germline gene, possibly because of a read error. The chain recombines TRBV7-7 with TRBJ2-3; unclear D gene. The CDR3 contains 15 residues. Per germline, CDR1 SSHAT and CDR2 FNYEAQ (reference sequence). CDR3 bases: TGTGCTAGCAGCCCACGCCTCAGTCTCACAGATACGCAGTATTTT. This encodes CASSPRLSLTDTQYF.

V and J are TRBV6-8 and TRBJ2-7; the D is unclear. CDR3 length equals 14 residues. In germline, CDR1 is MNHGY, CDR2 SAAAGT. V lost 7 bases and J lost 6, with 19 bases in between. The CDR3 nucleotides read TGTGCCAGCACCCAGGCTTGGGTTTTAAGCGAGCAGTACTTC. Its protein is CASTQAWVLSEQYF.

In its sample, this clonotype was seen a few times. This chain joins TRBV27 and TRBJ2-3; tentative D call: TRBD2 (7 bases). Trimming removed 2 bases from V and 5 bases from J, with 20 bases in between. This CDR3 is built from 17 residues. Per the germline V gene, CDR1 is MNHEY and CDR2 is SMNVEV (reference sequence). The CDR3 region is CASSLLLPGGAEDTQYF. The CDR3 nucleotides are TGTGCCAGCAGTTTACTTCTTCCGGGGGGCGCGGAAGATACGCAGTATTTT.

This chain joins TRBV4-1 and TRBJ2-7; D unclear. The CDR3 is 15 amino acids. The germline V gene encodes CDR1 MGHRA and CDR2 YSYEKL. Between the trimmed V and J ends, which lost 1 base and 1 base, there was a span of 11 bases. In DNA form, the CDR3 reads TGCGCCAGCAGCCAAGTTCACAGAGGATCCTACGAGCAGTACTTC. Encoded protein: CASSQVHRGSYEQYF.

The CDR3 loop is CASSVVDSPSHGYTF. CDR3 in DNA: TGTGCCAGCAGCGTAGTGGACAGCCCATCTCATGGCTACACCTTC. V and J are TRBV9 and TRBJ1-2, with D tentatively TRBD1 (6 bases). Germline V lookup: CDR1 SGDLS, CDR2 YYNGEE. CDR3 length: 15 residues. Trimming pared 0 bases from V and 6 bases from J, leaving 15 bases between.